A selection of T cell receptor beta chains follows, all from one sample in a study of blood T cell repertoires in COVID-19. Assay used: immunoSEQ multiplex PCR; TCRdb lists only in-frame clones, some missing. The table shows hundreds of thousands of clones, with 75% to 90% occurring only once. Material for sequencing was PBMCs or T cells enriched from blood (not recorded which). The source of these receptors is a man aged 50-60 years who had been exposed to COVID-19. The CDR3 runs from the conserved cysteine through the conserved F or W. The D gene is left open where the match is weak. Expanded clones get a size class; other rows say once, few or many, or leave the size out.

TGTGCCATCAGTGAGGGAACAGGGGGGAATGAGCAGTTCTTC,CAISEGTGGNEQFF,TRBV10-3,TRBJ2-1,NA,TRBD1
TGTGCCAGCAGCCCCTACCGGGGGAGGGAGAATCAGCCCCAGCATTTT,CASSPYRGRENQPQHF,TRBV28,TRBJ1-5,NA,NA
TGTGCCAGCAGTTACTTCGGACAGAAAAATCAGCCCCAGCATTTT,CASSYFGQKNQPQHF,TRBV6-5,TRBJ1-5,few,NA
TGTGCCAGCAGCCCCAAAGCAGGGGCTGGGACTGAAGCTTTCTTT,CASSPKAGAGTEAFF,TRBV4-2,TRBJ1-1,NA,NA
TGTGCCAGCTCTATTCGGAGGGCCGGGGAGCTGTTTTTT,CASSIRRAGELFF,TRBV28,TRBJ2-2,NA,NA
TGCGCCAGCAGCTTGCGGACTGAAGCTAACTATGGCTACACCTTC,CASSLRTEANYGYTF,TRBV5-1,TRBJ1-2,NA,NA
TGTGCCAGCAGTTCCAGACTGAAGCAGTACTTC,CASSSRLKQYF,TRBV6-5,TRBJ2-7,NA,NA
TGTGCCAGCAGTTACAGACAGGGGGCCACTGAAGCTTTCTTT,CASSYRQGATEAFF,TRBV6-5,TRBJ1-1,NA,TRBD1
TGTGCCTGGAGGGCCGGACTAGGAGTATCAGAGACCCAGTACTTC,CAWRAGLGVSETQYF,TRBV30,TRBJ2-5,NA,TRBD2
TGCGCCAGCAGCTACACGCCAACAGGAAGGAAAGTGGGGTTGAACACTGAAGCTTTCTTT,CASSYTPTGRKVGLNTEAFF,TRBV4-1,TRBJ1-1,NA,NA
TGTGCCAGCAGCTTCGCTTGGACAGGGGAGATTACTGAAGCTTTCTTT,CASSFAWTGEITEAFF,TRBV11-2,TRBJ1-1,NA,TRBD1
TGTGCCAGCAGCCCTCAAGGGCGGGCCTACAATGAGCAGTTCTTC,CASSPQGRAYNEQFF,TRBV5-5,TRBJ2-1,NA,NA
TGCGCCAGCAGCTACCGGGACAGCGGAAACACCATATATTTT,CASSYRDSGNTIYF,TRBV5-1,TRBJ1-3,NA,TRBD1
TGTGCCAGCAGTTTATCCAGATATCAGCCCCAGCATTTT,CASSLSRYQPQHF,TRBV27,TRBJ1-5,NA,NA
TGTGCCATCAGTGAGTCAGGGGCGTCCGGCTACACCTTC,CAISESGASGYTF,TRBV10-3,TRBJ1-2,NA,NA
TGCGCCAGCAGCCTTCCTGCCGGGAGCACAGATACGCAGTATTTT,CASSLPAGSTDTQYF,TRBV5-1,TRBJ2-3,NA,NA
TGTGCTAGCAGCTCACCAATCACAGGGAACAATGAGCAGTTCTTC,CASSSPITGNNEQFF,TRBV7-7,TRBJ2-1,once,NA
TGCGCCAGCAGCTCCTACCTCCAGCGGGGGGGCCATTGGTTCTTC,CASSSYLQRGGHWFF,TRBV5-1,TRBJ2-1,NA,TRBD2
TGTGCCAGCAGTTACTTCCCCACGGGTCCCGAAGCTTTCTTT,CASSYFPTGPEAFF,TRBV6-5,TRBJ1-1,NA,NA
TGTGCCAGCGCCCGGGACAAAAATTCACCCCTCCACTTT,CASARDKNSPLHF,TRBV11-3,TRBJ1-6,NA,NA
TGTGCCAGCAGCCGACATCGGAGCAATCAGCCCCAGCATTTT,CASSRHRSNQPQHF,TRBV6-5,TRBJ1-5,NA,NA
TGCAGCGTTGACCCCACAGGACAGGGTATTGGCGGCTACACCTTC,CSVDPTGQGIGGYTF,TRBV29-1,TRBJ1-2,NA,TRBD1
TGTGCCAGCAGTCCCGGGACTAGCGCTACGTCTCTCACAGATACGCAGTATTTT,CASSPGTSATSLTDTQYF,TRBV2,TRBJ2-3,NA,TRBD2
TGTGCCAGCAGCGTATCCAGGGAAGAGACCCAGTACTTC,CASSVSREETQYF,TRBV9,TRBJ2-5,NA,NA
TGTGCCAGCAGCGTAGTACAGGGAGTATTCGTGGCGAACACTGAAGCTTTCTTT,CASSVVQGVFVANTEAFF,TRBV9,TRBJ1-1,NA,NA
TGTGCCAGCAGCTTAATGTCAGGAAGCTATGGCTACACCTTC,CASSLMSGSYGYTF,TRBV7-9,TRBJ1-2,once,NA
TGTGCCAGCAGCTTGTCCGGACAGGGAGAAAACACTGAAGCTTTCTTT,CASSLSGQGENTEAFF,TRBV5-4,TRBJ1-1,few,TRBD1
TGCGCCAGCATCGCCGACAGGTCGAGCACAGATACGCAGTATTTT,CASIADRSSTDTQYF,TRBV5-1,TRBJ2-3,once,NA
TGTGCCAGCAGCACTAGGGGGGGGCGAGAGACCCAGTACTTC,CASSTRGGRETQYF,TRBV5-4,TRBJ2-5,NA,NA
TGCGCCAGCAGCTTGGAGCCAGGGGACGGTTCACCCCTCCACTTT,CASSLEPGDGSPLHF,TRBV5-1,TRBJ1-6,NA,NA
TGTGCCAGCAGTTCGGGACAGGAGATGGGCGAGCAGTACTTC,CASSSGQEMGEQYF,TRBV6-5,TRBJ2-7,once,TRBD1
TGTGCCAGCAGCTTAATGGCCCTAGGCAATCAGCCCCAGCATTTT,CASSLMALGNQPQHF,TRBV7-2,TRBJ1-5,NA,NA
TGTGCCAGCAGCTTTGGCGGGGGCACAGATACGCAGTATTTT,CASSFGGGTDTQYF,TRBV7-9,TRBJ2-3,NA,NA
TGTGCCAGCAGCCCCCAGGGCAGTAGCAATCAGCCCCAGCATTTT,CASSPQGSSNQPQHF,TRBV7-9,TRBJ1-5,NA,NA
TGCAGCGTTCGTGGGGCCACCGGGGAGCTGTTTTTT,CSVRGATGELFF,TRBV29-1,TRBJ2-2,NA,NA
TGTGCCATCACGGTGACAGGGGCGAACACTGAAGCTTTCTTT,CAITVTGANTEAFF,TRBV10-3,TRBJ1-1,NA,TRBD1
TGTGCCAGCAGTCAACAACCAGGGTATCTTTCCCACAATGAGCAGTTCTTC,CASSQQPGYLSHNEQFF,TRBV6-4,TRBJ2-1,NA,NA
TGTGCTAGCAACCAGGGCCCAGGCAATCAGCCCCAGCATTTT,CASNQGPGNQPQHF,TRBV7-7,TRBJ1-5,NA,NA
TGTGCCAGCAGCTTAGGGGGGACAGCCAAAGCTTTCTTT,CASSLGGTAKAFF,TRBV7-2,TRBJ1-1,few,TRBD1
TGTGCCAGCAGGACAGGGGGACAGTATGGCTACACCTTC,CASRTGGQYGYTF,TRBV6-5,TRBJ1-2,NA,TRBD1
TGCGCCAGCAGCTACGGGACAGGGTCTCACTATGGCTACACCTTC,CASSYGTGSHYGYTF,TRBV5-1,TRBJ1-2,once,TRBD1
TGTGCCAGTAGTCTAGGGACAGGGCAGGGGAACACTGAAGCTTTCTTT,CASSLGTGQGNTEAFF,TRBV19,TRBJ1-1,NA,TRBD1
TGTGCCAGCAGTGAAGGTGGCGGGAGAGGGGAGACCCAGTACTTC,CASSEGGGRGETQYF,TRBV2,TRBJ2-5,NA,TRBD2
TGTGCCAGCGGAGGATGGGCAAGCACAGATACGCAGTATTTT,CASGGWASTDTQYF,TRBV9,TRBJ2-3,NA,NA
TGTGCCAGCAGCCGGACAGGGACTAACTATGGCTACACCTTC,CASSRTGTNYGYTF,TRBV5-5,TRBJ1-2,NA,TRBD1
TGTGCCAGCAGTACCCCGGGGGATAATCAGCCCCAGCATTTT,CASSTPGDNQPQHF,TRBV6-5,TRBJ1-5,NA,NA
TGTGCCAGCAGCACCTCAATGACAGGCACTGAAGCTTTCTTT,CASSTSMTGTEAFF,TRBV7-2,TRBJ1-1,NA,NA
TGCGCCAGCAGCCGTACTCAGGGGCCCACAGATACGCAGTATTTT,CASSRTQGPTDTQYF,TRBV5-1,TRBJ2-3,NA,NA
TGTGCCACCAGCCAGACTAGCGGGATGGAGACCCAGTACTTC,CATSQTSGMETQYF,TRBV24-1,TRBJ2-5,NA,TRBD2
TGTGCCAGCAGCTTCCCACGGGACAGGGGAACAGATACGCAGTATTTT,CASSFPRDRGTDTQYF,TRBV5-4,TRBJ2-3,NA,TRBD1
TGCAGCGTTGAAGATCGGTTTCAGGCAGGGGGCTTGTACGAGCAGTACTTC,CSVEDRFQAGGLYEQYF,TRBV29-1,TRBJ2-7,NA,TRBD1
TGCGCCAGCAGCTTGGGGGCGGGAGGGGTTGAGCAGTTCTTC,CASSLGAGGVEQFF,TRBV5-1,TRBJ2-1,NA,TRBD2